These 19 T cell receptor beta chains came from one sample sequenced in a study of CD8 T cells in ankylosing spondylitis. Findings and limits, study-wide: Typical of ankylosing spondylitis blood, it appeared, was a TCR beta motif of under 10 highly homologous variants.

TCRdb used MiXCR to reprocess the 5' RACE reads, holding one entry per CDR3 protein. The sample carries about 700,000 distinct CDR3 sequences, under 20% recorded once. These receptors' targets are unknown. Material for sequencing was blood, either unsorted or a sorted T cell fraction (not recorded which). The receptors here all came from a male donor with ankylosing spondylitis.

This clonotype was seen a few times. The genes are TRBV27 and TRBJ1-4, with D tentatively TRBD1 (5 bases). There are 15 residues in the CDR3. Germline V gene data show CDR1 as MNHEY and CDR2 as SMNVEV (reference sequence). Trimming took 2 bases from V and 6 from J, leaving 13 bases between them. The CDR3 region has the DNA TGTGCCAGCAGTTTAATAGGGGCGCCAGATGAAAAACTGTTTTTT. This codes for CASSLIGAPDEKLFF.

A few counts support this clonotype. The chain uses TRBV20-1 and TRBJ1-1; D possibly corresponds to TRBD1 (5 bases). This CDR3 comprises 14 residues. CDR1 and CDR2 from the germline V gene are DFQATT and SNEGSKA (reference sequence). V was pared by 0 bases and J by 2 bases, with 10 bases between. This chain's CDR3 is CSAREPGPNTEAFF. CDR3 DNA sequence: TGCAGTGCTAGAGAACCGGGACCCAACACTGAAGCTTTCTTT.

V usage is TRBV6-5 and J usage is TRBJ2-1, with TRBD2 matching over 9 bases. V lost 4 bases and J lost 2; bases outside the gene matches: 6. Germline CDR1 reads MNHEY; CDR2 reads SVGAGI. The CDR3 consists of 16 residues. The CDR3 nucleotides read TGTGCCAGCAGTTCGAGCGGGAGGAGGACCTACAATGAGCAGTTCTTC. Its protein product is CASSSSGRRTYNEQFF.

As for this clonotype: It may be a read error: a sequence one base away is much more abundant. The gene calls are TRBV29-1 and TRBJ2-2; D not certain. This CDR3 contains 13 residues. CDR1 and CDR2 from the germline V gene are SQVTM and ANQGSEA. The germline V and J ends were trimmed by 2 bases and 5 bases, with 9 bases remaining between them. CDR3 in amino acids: CSVELWWTGELFF. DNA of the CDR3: TGCAGCGTTGAACTATGGTGGACCGGGGAGCTGTTTTTT.

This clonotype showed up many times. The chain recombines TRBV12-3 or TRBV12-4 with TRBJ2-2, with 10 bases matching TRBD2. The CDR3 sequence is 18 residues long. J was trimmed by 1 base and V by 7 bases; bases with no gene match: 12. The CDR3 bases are TGTGCCAGCAACTCCGGGACTAGCGTCCATTTGAACACCGGGGAGCTGTTTTTT. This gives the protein CASNSGTSVHLNTGELFF.

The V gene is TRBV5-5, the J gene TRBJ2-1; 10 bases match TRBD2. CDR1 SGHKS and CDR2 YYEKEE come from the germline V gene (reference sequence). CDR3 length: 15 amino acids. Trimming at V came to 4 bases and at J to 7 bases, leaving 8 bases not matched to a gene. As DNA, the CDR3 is TGTGCCAGCAGCAGCCGGCTAGCGGGAGTTAATGAGCAGTTCTTC. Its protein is CASSSRLAGVNEQFF.

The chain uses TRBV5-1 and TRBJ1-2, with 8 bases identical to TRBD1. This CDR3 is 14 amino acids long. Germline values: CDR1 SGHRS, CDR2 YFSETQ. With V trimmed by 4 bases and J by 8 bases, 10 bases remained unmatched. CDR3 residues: CASSLMTGEGGYTF. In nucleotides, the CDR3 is TGCGCCAGCAGCCTAATGACAGGGGAGGGAGGCTACACCTTC. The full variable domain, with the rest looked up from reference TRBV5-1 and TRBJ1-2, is KAGVTQTPRYLIKTRGQQVTLSCSPISGHRSVSWYQQTPGQGLQFLFEYFSETQRNKGNFPGRFSGRQFSNSRSEMNVSTLELGDSALYLCASSLMTGEGGYTFGSGTRLTVV.

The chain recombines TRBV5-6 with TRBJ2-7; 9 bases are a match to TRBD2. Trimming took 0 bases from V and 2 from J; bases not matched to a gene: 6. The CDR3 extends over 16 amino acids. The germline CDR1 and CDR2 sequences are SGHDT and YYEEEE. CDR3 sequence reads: CASSLVLAGETYEQYF. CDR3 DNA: TGTGCCAGCAGCTTGGTGTTAGCGGGAGAAACCTACGAGCAGTACTTC.

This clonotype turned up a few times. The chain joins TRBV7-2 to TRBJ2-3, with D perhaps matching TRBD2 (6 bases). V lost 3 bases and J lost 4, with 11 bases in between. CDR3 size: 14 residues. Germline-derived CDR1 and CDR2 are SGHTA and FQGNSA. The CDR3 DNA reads TGTGCCAGCAGCTTTACTAGCTTCGCAGATACGCAGTATTTT. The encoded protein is CASSFTSFADTQYF.

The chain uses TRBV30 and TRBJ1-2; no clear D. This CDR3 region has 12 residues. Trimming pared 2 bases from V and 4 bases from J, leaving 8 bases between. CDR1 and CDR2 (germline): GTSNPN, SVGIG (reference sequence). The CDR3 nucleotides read TGTGCCTGGAGTTCGGCGGTCTATGGCTACACCTTC. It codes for CAWSSAVYGYTF.

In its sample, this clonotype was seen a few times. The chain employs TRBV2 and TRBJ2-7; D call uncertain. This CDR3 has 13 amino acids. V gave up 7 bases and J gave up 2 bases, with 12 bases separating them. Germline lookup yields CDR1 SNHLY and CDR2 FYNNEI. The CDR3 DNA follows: TGTGCCAGCAACCCCGCTGACACCTACGAGCAGTACTTC. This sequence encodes CASNPADTYEQYF.

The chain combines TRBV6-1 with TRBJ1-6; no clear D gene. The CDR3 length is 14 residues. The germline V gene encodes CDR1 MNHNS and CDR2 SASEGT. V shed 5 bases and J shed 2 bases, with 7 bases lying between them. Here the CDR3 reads CASSRKPYNSPLHF. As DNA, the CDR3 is TGTGCCAGCAGTCGTAAACCCTATAATTCACCCCTCCACTTT.

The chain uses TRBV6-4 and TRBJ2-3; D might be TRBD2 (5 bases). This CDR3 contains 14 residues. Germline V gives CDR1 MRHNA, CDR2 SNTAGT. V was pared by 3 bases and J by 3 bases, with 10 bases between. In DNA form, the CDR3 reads TGTGCCAGCAGTGAAGGCGCGGGTACAGATACGCAGTATTTT. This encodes CASSEGAGTDTQYF.

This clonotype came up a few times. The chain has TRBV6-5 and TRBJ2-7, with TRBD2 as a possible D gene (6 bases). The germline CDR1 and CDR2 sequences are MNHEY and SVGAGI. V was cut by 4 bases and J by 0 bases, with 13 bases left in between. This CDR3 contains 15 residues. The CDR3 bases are TGTGCCAGCAGTTCAGATAGCGGCGGCTCCTACGAGCAGTACTTC. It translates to CASSSDSGGSYEQYF.

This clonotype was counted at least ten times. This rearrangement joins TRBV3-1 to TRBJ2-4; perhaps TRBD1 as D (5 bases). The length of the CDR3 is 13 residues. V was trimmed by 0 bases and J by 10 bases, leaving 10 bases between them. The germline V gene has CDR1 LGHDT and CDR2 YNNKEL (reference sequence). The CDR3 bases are TGTGCCAGCAGCCAAGAAGGGGTCCCTATTCAGTACTTC. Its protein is CASSQEGVPIQYF.

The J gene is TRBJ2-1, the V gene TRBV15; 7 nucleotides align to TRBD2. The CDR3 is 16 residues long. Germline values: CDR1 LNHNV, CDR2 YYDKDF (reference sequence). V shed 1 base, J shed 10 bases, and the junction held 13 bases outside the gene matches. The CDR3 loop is CATSRASGTNLGEQFF. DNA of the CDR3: TGTGCCACCAGCAGAGCCTCCGGGACTAATTTGGGGGAGCAGTTCTTC.

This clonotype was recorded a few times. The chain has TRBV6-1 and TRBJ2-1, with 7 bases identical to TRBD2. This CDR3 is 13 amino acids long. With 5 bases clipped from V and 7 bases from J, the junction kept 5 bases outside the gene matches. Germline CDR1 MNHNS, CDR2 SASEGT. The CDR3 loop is CASSRTSQNEQFF. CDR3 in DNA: TGTGCCAGCAGTAGGACTAGTCAGAATGAGCAGTTCTTC.

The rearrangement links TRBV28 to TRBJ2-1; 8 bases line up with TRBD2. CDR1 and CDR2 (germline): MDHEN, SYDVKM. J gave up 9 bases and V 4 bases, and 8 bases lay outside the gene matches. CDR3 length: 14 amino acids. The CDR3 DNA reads TGTGCCAGCAGTTCGACTAGCGTGGAACGTGAGCAGTTCTTC. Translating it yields CASSSTSVEREQFF. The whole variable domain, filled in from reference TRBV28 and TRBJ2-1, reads DVKVTQSSRYLVKRTGEKVFLECVQDMDHENMFWYRQDPGLGLRLIYFSYDVKMKEKGDIPEGYSVSREKKERFSLILESASTNQTSMYLCASSSTSVEREQFFGPGTRLTVL.

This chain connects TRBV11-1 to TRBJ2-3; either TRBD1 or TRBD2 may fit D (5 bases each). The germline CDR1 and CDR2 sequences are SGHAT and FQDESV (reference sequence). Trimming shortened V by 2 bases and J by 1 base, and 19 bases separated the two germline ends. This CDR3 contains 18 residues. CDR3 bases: TGTGCCAGCAGCTTACTAAGGGGAGATCCCTCTGGCACAGATACGCAGTATTTT. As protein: CASSLLRGDPSGTDTQYF.